This T cell receptor (beta chain) was profiled in a study of beta chain features in type 1 diabetes. Expressed TCRB transcripts got sequenced, as all isolated RNA was reverse transcribed. Some 3.3 million reads per sample on average were obtained from naive, central memory and regulatory T cell samples. Produced via immunoSEQ multiplex PCR; TCRdb's table is partial and in-frame only. The sample contains roughly 300,000 clones, 6.5% to 10% of which appear only once. The CDR3 length is 12 residues. The V gene's germline CDR1 is SNHLY and CDR2 FYNNEI. V was cut by 2 bases and J by 3 bases, with 5 bases left in between.

Sequenced sample: central memory CD4+ T cells from blood. This clonotype originated in a young woman in good health. V and J are TRBV2 and TRBJ2-7; D is undetermined. The CDR3 sequence: CASSERVYEQYF. Here the CDR3 DNA reads TGTGCCAGCAGTGAACGCGTCTACGAGCAGTACTTC.